This T cell receptor (beta chain) was recorded in a study of T cell repertoires in cytomegalovirus infection. Across the study: The study used recently identified HLA-C-restricted and well-studied HLA-B-restricted CMV epitopes.

This clonotype was seen a single time. Its antigen is as yet unknown. Whole-study results and caveats: Pooled public TCR beta family frequency picked out CMV carriers with the relevant HLA. HLA-C-restricted TCR beta clonotypes specific for CMV led the ex vivo response.

TCRdb called the reads again in MiXCR, with one record for every CDR3 protein. The profile shows roughly 200,000 distinct CDR3 sequences, less than 50% of them singletons. The germline CDR1 and CDR2 sequences are DFQATT and SNEGSKA (reference sequence). The J segment lost 5 bases and the V segment lost 2 bases, leaving 11 bases of the junction unmatched. There are 15 residues in the CDR3. The V and J genes are TRBV20-1 and TRBJ2-7; 8 bases are shared with TRBD1. This clonotype was sampled from a human donor in good health (CMV status not recorded). Some clones in this sample may be carry-over from other donors' samples. Sequencing was performed on CD8+ T cells from cultured PBMCs, taken from culture after CMV antigen stimulation. CDR3 protein: CSARSTTQGAHEQYF. In DNA, the CDR3 is TGCAGTGCTAGATCCACAACCCAGGGGGCCCACGAGCAGTACTTC.